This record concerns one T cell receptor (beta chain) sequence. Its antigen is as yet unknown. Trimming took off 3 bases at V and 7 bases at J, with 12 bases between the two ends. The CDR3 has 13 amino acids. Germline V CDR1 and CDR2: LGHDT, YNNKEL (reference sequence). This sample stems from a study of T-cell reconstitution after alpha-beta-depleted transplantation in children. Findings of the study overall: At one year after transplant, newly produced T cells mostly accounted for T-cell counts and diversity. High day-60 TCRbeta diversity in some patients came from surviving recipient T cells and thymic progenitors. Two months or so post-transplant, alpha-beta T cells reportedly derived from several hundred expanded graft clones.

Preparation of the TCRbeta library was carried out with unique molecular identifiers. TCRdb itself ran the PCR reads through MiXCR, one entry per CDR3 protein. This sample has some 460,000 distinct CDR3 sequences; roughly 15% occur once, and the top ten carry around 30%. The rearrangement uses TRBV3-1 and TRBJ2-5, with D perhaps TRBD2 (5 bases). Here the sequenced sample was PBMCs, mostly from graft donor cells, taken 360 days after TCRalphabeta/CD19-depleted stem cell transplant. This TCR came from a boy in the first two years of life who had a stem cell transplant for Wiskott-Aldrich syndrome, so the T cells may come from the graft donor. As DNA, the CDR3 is TGTGCCAGCAGCCAGTTAGGAGGCGCGACCCAGTACTTC. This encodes CASSQLGGATQYF.